These T cell receptor beta chains were read from a single sample in a study of blood T cell repertoires in COVID-19. Some clones are missing from TCRdb's copy, which holds only in-frame ones; the method was immunoSEQ multiplex PCR. The data hold roughly 250,000 clones, with roughly 79% observed a single time. Sequencing used peripheral blood. These receptors all come from a woman aged 55 to 70 with active or convalescent COVID-19. CDR3s include the opening cysteine and the closing phenylalanine or tryptophan. The D gene is left open where the match is weak.

j_call: TRBJ1-5; v_call: TRBV6-1; d_call: TRBD1; cdr3_aa: CASSETPLSDRAFSNQPQHF
j_call: TRBJ1-3; v_call: TRBV11-2; d_call: TRBD1; cdr3_aa: CASSLVLDRVGNTIYF
j_call: TRBJ1-6; v_call: TRBV3-1/TRBV3-2; d_call: -; cdr3_aa: CASSQDQGVYNSPLHF
j_call: TRBJ2-4; v_call: TRBV14; d_call: TRBD1; cdr3_aa: CASSRDRNIQYF
j_call: TRBJ1-5; v_call: TRBV18; d_call: TRBD1; cdr3_aa: CASSPGTGNQPQHF
j_call: TRBJ2-7; v_call: TRBV4-1; d_call: -; cdr3_aa: CASSQDQVGGSYGEQYF
j_call: TRBJ1-4; v_call: TRBV5-4; d_call: TRBD1; cdr3_aa: CASSLAGGGHEKLFF
j_call: TRBJ1-5; v_call: TRBV19; d_call: -; cdr3_aa: CATRGGQPQHF
j_call: TRBJ2-7; v_call: TRBV18; d_call: -; cdr3_aa: CASSPPGQSEQYF
j_call: TRBJ1-2; v_call: TRBV28; d_call: -; cdr3_aa: CASRIGNYGYTF
j_call: TRBJ2-5; v_call: TRBV11-3; d_call: TRBD2; cdr3_aa: CASSLGGGQETQYF
j_call: TRBJ1-5; v_call: TRBV18; d_call: TRBD1; cdr3_aa: CASQDRGGMGNQPQHF
j_call: TRBJ2-3; v_call: TRBV11-2; d_call: TRBD2; cdr3_aa: CASSSIAGGNTQYF
j_call: TRBJ1-2; v_call: TRBV7-8; d_call: -; cdr3_aa: CASSLAQGNGYTF
j_call: TRBJ1-1; v_call: TRBV10-1; d_call: TRBD1; cdr3_aa: CASSGDRGGTEAFF
j_call: TRBJ1-1; v_call: TRBV29-1; d_call: TRBD1; cdr3_aa: CSVENRGRNTEAFF
j_call: TRBJ1-2; v_call: TRBV9; d_call: -; cdr3_aa: CASSVGGGYGYTF
j_call: TRBJ1-1; v_call: TRBV10-3; d_call: -; cdr3_aa: CAISESTSQGYTEAFF